The T cell receptor (beta chain) under discussion was sequenced for a study of regulatory T cells. J was trimmed by 0 bases and V by 7 bases; bases with no gene match: 7. The CDR3 spans 15 residues. Germline CDR1 reads MNHNS; CDR2 reads SASEGT. A note on this clone: No antigen is known for it.

The primer mix had 52 TRBV and 13 TRBJ primers. Sequencing used immunoSEQ multiplex PCR; TCRdb keeps in-frame clones, though not all of them. The data contain 25,000 or so clones, around nine tenths of them singletons. Regarding the study as a whole: Hydrophobic residues at CDR3 positions 6 and 7 were enriched in conventional CD4+ T cells of CD3G-deficient patients. Skewed V and J usage and few unique V-J pairs marked patient repertoires, most in Tregs.

Every patient with CD3G deficiency had evidence of autoimmunity. Patients aged 2 to 39 years had fewer naive and more memory CD4+ and CD8+ T cells. Material: conventional CD4+ T cells sorted from blood. V is TRBV6-1 and J is TRBJ2-7, with TRBD2 matching over 9 bases. This TCR derives from a child aged 5 to 17 with CD3G deficiency. The CDR3 protein is CASKGGRAGSYEQYF. In nucleotides, the CDR3 is TGTGCCAGCAAGGGCGGGAGGGCGGGCTCCTACGAGCAGTACTTC.